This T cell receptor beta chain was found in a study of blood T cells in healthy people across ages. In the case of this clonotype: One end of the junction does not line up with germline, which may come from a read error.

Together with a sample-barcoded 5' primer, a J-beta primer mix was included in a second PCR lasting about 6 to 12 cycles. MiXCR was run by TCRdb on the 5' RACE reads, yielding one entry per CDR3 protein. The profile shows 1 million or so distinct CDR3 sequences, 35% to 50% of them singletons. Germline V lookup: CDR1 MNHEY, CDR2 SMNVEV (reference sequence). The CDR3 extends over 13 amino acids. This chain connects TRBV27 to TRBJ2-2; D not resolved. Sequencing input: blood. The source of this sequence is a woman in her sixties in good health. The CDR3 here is CASSVSHTGELFF. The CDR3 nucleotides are TGTGCCAGCAGTGTATCACACACCGGGGAGCTGTTTTTT.